These 32 T cell receptor beta chains originate from one sample sequenced in a study of low-dose radiotherapy and immunotherapy resistance in tumors. The sample's time point: before trial treatment. Alpha- and beta-chain coverage of first-strand cDNA came from TRAV- and TRBV-specific primers. PCR amplification of the TCRs was performed with Phusion for approximately 20 PCR cycles, and it relied on a constant-region primer together with a V-primer adapter. Each CDR3 protein is one row after TCRdb ran MiXCR on the reads. The table records approximately 84,000 distinct CDR3 sequences, 15% to 20% of them present only once. The sequencing here drew on PBMCs, taken before treatment. The receptors derive from a male donor with prostate cancer.

This clonotype was detected ten times or more. The V call is TRBV11-2, the J call TRBJ1-1; D is unresolved. Germline V CDR1 and CDR2: SGHAT, FQNNGV. The CDR3 is 11 residues long. Trimming took off 8 bases at V and 6 bases at J, with 10 bases between the two ends. CDR3 in DNA: TGTGCCAGCTCTCACCTCCCTGAAGCTTTCTTT. Protein product: CASSHLPEAFF.

This clonotype was picked up many times. This chain joins TRBV5-4 and TRBJ2-2, with D perhaps being TRBD1 or TRBD2 (5 bases each). With 3 bases removed from V and 8 bases from J, the gap between germline ends came to 17 bases. Germline V lookup: CDR1 SGHNT, CDR2 YYREEE (reference sequence). This CDR3 comprises 15 residues. CDR3: CASSSGPGRRGELFF. The CDR3 bases are TGTGCCAGCAGCTCGGGTCCGGGACGCCGAGGGGAGCTGTTTTTT.

This clonotype occurred many times. This chain connects TRBV24-1 to TRBJ1-1, with D tentatively TRBD1 (5 bases). This CDR3 is 13 amino acids long. The V gene lost 9 bases and the J gene lost 1 base, with 11 bases spanning the gap. The germline V gene encodes CDR1 KGHDR and CDR2 SFDVKD. The CDR3 protein is CATGYRWNTEAFF. CDR3 in DNA: TGTGCCACCGGATACAGGTGGAACACTGAAGCTTTCTTT.

This clonotype was seen ten or more times. This chain connects TRBV6-5 to TRBJ2-7, with 10 bases matching TRBD1. Germline values: CDR1 MNHEY, CDR2 SVGAGI. Trimming took 0 bases from V and 7 from J; bases not matched to a gene: 6. This CDR3 comprises 15 residues. The CDR3 loop reads CASSYSPGQGREQYF. The CDR3 nucleotides are TGTGCCAGCAGTTACTCGCCGGGACAGGGGAGAGAGCAGTACTTC.

This clonotype was recorded at least ten times. The chain uses TRBV29-1 and TRBJ1-2, with no clear D. The CDR3 length is 12 residues. In germline, CDR1 is SQVTM, CDR2 ANQGSEA. Trimming took off 7 bases at V and 4 bases at J, with 13 bases between the two ends. CDR3 protein: CSGPRSVYGYTF. The CDR3 bases are TGCAGCGGTCCAAGGTCTGTCTATGGCTACACCTTC.

There are many counts of this clonotype. This sequence joins TRBV27 and TRBJ1-3; TRBD1 is a possible D gene (5 bases). Trimming removed 3 bases from V and 3 bases from J, with 9 bases in between. The CDR3 totals 14 residues. Germline values: CDR1 MNHEY, CDR2 SMNVEV (reference sequence). This CDR3 is CASSFTGGGNTIYF. CDR3 coding DNA: TGTGCCAGCAGTTTTACAGGCGGTGGAAACACCATATATTTT.

To note about this clonotype: It is likely a read error: a sequence one base away is far more abundant. CDR3 sequence (DNA): TGTTCCAGCTCTGGACTTCGCCGGGAAGATACGCAGTATTTT. Translation gives CSSSGLRREDTQYF. This rearrangement joins TRBV6-6 to TRBJ2-3; TRBD2 might be the D (5 bases). The CDR3 sequence is 14 residues long. Germline CDR1 MNHNY, CDR2 SVGAGI (reference sequence).

This clonotype turned up a few times. The rearrangement links TRBV27 to TRBJ2-5, with D tentatively TRBD1 or TRBD2 (5 bases each). From germline, CDR1 is MNHEY and CDR2 SMNVEV (reference sequence). CDR3 size: 16 residues. Between the trimmed V and J ends, which lost 4 bases and 3 bases, there was a span of 18 bases. DNA of the CDR3: TGTGCCAGCAGTTCCGCCGGGGCAGGGCCTAAAGAGACCCAGTACTTC. This codes for CASSSAGAGPKETQYF.

This clonotype was counted many times. The chain combines TRBV4-1 with TRBJ1-4, with TRBD1 matching 8 bases. J lost 5 bases, V lost 8 bases, and 4 bases had no gene match. The CDR3 spans 13 residues. Germline V lookup: CDR1 MGHRA, CDR2 YSYEKL. In nucleotides, the CDR3 is TGCGCCAGCTCCCAGGGGGCGAATGAAAAACTGTTTTTT. This encodes CASSQGANEKLFF.

This clonotype is labeled as medium-sized. This sequence joins TRBV7-8 and TRBJ2-4; D is ambiguous. The V end was cut by 0 bases, the J end by 7 bases, with 4 bases between. Germline loops: CDR1 SGHVS, CDR2 FQNEAQ. The CDR3 length is 12 residues. The CDR3 here is CASSLADNIQYF. The CDR3 bases are TGTGCCAGCAGCTTAGCGGATAACATTCAGTACTTC. Supplemented by reference TRBV7-8 and TRBJ2-4, the full variable domain reads GAGVSQSPRYKVAKRGQDVALRCDPISGHVSLFWYQQALGQGPEFLTYFQNEAQLDKSGLPSDRFFAERPEGSVSTLKIQRTQQEDSAVYLCASSLADNIQYFGAGTRLSVL.

The sample holds many counts of this clonotype. The chain carries TRBV5-1 and TRBJ2-1; D is unclear. V shed 2 bases and J shed 2 bases, with 11 bases lying between them. Per germline, CDR1 SGHRS and CDR2 YFSETQ. The CDR3 loop spans 15 amino acids. The chain's CDR3 is CASSFRLSTYNEQFF. In nucleotides, the CDR3 is TGCGCCAGCAGCTTCCGACTTTCTACCTACAATGAGCAGTTCTTC.

In this sample, this clonotype turned up a few times. The chain links TRBV7-3 to TRBJ2-5, with a tentative D call TRBD1 (6 bases). V shed 3 bases and J shed 5 bases, with 16 bases lying between them. The germline V gene encodes CDR1 SGHTA and CDR2 FQGTGA. The CDR3 is made up of 15 amino acids. The CDR3 DNA reads as TGTGCCAGCAGCTTCCAAACAGGGTCCCCCGAGACCCAGTACTTC. This gives the protein CASSFQTGSPETQYF.

This clonotype was detected many times. This CDR3 reads CASRRGTTGAWVTEAFF. In DNA form, the CDR3 reads TGCGCCAGCAGGAGGGGGACGACGGGGGCGTGGGTCACTGAAGCTTTCTTT. The chain uses TRBV10-1 and TRBJ1-1; TRBD1 might be the D (6 bases). This CDR3 has 17 amino acids. With 6 bases removed from V and 4 bases from J, the gap between germline ends came to 24 bases. CDR1 is WNHNN and CDR2 is SYGVQD in the germline V gene (reference sequence).

In its sample, this clonotype was seen many times. J is TRBJ2-1 and V is TRBV30; the D call may be TRBD1 or TRBD2 (5 bases each). CDR3 length: 14 amino acids. Germline values: CDR1 GTSNPN, CDR2 SVGIG (reference sequence). Trimming removed 5 bases from V and 4 bases from J, with 15 bases in between. The chain's CDR3 is CAWVVDGGYNEQFF. The CDR3 DNA reads TGTGCCTGGGTCGTAGATGGGGGTTACAATGAGCAGTTCTTC.

In this sample, this clonotype turned up many times. The V gene is TRBV4-1, the J gene TRBJ2-1; D is possibly TRBD2 (5 bases). Per germline, CDR1 MGHRA and CDR2 YSYEKL. This CDR3 region has 14 residues. Deletions cut 7 bases from V and 6 bases from J, with 16 bases between. The CDR3 DNA sequence: TGCGCCAGCAACCGGGATCCCAGGTCCAATGAGCAGTTCTTC. Translation gives CASNRDPRSNEQFF.

This clonotype was counted at least ten times. This rearrangement joins TRBV19 to TRBJ2-2; D unclear. CDR1 is LNHDA and CDR2 is SQIVND in the germline V gene (reference sequence). Between the trimmed V and J ends, which lost 3 bases and 2 bases, there was a span of 7 bases. The CDR3 spans 14 residues. CDR3 coding DNA: TGTGCCAGTAGTATCTCCCTCAACACCGGGGAGCTGTTTTTT. Its protein is CASSISLNTGELFF.

Ten or more counts support this clonotype. The chain recombines TRBV27 with TRBJ1-1; D is unresolved. The V gene lost 7 bases and the J gene lost 4 bases, with 13 bases spanning the gap. This CDR3 is built from 13 residues. The germline gives CDR1 MNHEY, CDR2 SMNVEV (reference sequence). CDR3 DNA sequence: TGTGCCAGCAAGTGGTCGCCTGCCACTGAAGCTTTCTTT. It codes for CASKWSPATEAFF.

This clonotype was detected ten times or more. V and J are TRBV20-1 and TRBJ2-7, with 7 positions matching TRBD2. Germline trimming cut 3 bases from V and 1 base from J; bases unmatched to any gene: 6. The germline CDR1 and CDR2 sequences are DFQATT and SNEGSKA (reference sequence). This CDR3 region has 14 residues. The CDR3 region has the DNA TGCAGTGCTAGCTTTGCAGCGGGGTCCTACGAGCAGTACTTC. Translated, it gives CSASFAAGSYEQYF.

This clonotype was seen ten or more times. V and J are TRBV20-1 and TRBJ2-1; D remains ambiguous. V lost 3 bases and J lost 3, with 6 bases in between. CDR1 and CDR2 from the germline V gene are DFQATT and SNEGSKA (reference sequence). The CDR3 length is 12 residues. DNA of the CDR3: TGCAGTGCTAGCGTGGACTACAATGAGCAGTTCTTC. It translates to CSASVDYNEQFF.

The rearrangement links TRBV20-1 to TRBJ2-1, with TRBD2 identical over 9 bases. Trimming took 5 bases from V and 6 from J; bases not matched to a gene: 8. CDR1 is DFQATT, CDR2 SNEGSKA, per germline (reference sequence). This CDR3 region has 14 residues. CDR3: CSAYIAGATNEQFF. The DNA of the CDR3 is TGCAGTGCTTACATAGCGGGGGCGACCAATGAGCAGTTCTTC.

About this clonotype itself: Being one base from a much bigger clone, this may be a read error. Lacking the conserved final phenylalanine or tryptophan, this CDR3 likely reflects a read error. This chain joins TRBV7-3 and TRBJ2-3; 12 bases match TRBD2. The V and J ends lost 6 bases and 6 bases, in that order; junction bases with no gene match: 19. Germline V CDR1 and CDR2: SGHTA, FQGTGA. The CDR3 contains 19 residues. CDR3: CASSSSLLAGGRGSDTQYL. The CDR3 DNA reads as TGTGCCAGCAGTTCAAGTTTACTAGCGGGGGGCCGGGGGTCGGATACGCAGTATTTG.

This clonotype was counted ten times or more. The rearrangement links TRBV4-1 to TRBJ2-5; D is ambiguous. The CDR3 has 15 residues. Trimming pared 0 bases from V and 2 bases from J, leaving 10 bases between. The germline V gene encodes CDR1 MGHRA and CDR2 YSYEKL. As DNA, the CDR3 is TGCGCCAGCAGCCAAGATAGGTCGGCACAAGAGACCCAGTACTTC. Translated, it gives CASSQDRSAQETQYF.

This CDR3 is CASSQIRTGPDTQYF. The CDR3 DNA follows: TGTGCCAGCAGCCAAATACGTACAGGGCCAGATACGCAGTATTTT. This sequence joins TRBV14 and TRBJ2-3, with D possibly matching TRBD1 (6 bases). This CDR3 has 15 residues. Germline V gives CDR1 SGHDN, CDR2 FVKESK. Trimming left V 2 bases short and J 4 bases short, with 13 bases between.

This chain uses TRBV20-1 with TRBJ2-1, with D tentatively TRBD1 (5 bases). The CDR3 consists of 11 residues. Trimming took off 7 bases at V and 8 bases at J, with 12 bases between the two ends. Germline CDR1 reads DFQATT; CDR2 reads SNEGSKA (reference sequence). The CDR3 is CSGGSSHEQFF. CDR3 sequence (DNA): TGCAGTGGGGGCAGTTCCCATGAGCAGTTCTTC.

This chain joins TRBV2 and TRBJ2-2; 8 nucleotides align to TRBD1. Per the germline V gene, CDR1 is SNHLY and CDR2 is FYNNEI. The junction had 4 bases not matched to a gene; V was cut back by 6 bases and J by 4 bases. This CDR3 is built from 14 residues. The CDR3 reads CASSRGLGTGELFF. The CDR3 bases are TGTGCCAGCAGCAGGGGGCTTGGCACCGGGGAGCTGTTTTTT.

This clonotype was picked up many times. The chain carries TRBV6-2 or TRBV6-3 and TRBJ2-7; possibly TRBD1 or TRBD2 for D (5 bases each). V lost 6 bases, J lost 5 bases, and 20 bases lay in between. CDR1 MNHEY and CDR2 SVGEGT come from the germline V gene. The CDR3 runs 15 residues. The DNA for the CDR3 is TGTGCCAGCAGGGAAGGTCGGGGCTCTCGGGACGAGCAGTACTTC. Its protein is CASREGRGSRDEQYF.

This clonotype was picked up many times. The rearrangement links TRBV19 to TRBJ2-7; a possible D gene is TRBD2 (6 bases). V was clipped by 9 bases and J by 3 bases, with 15 bases between them. This CDR3 is 13 amino acids long. CDR1 and CDR2 from the germline V gene are LNHDA and SQIVND (reference sequence). The CDR3 nucleotides are TGTGCCAGCGCTAAGGCGGGGAGCTACGAGCAGTACTTC. Translated: CASAKAGSYEQYF.

This clonotype was seen ten or more times. This chain links TRBV29-1 with TRBJ2-7, with 10 nucleotides matching TRBD2. J gave up 0 bases and V 4 bases, and 3 bases lay outside the gene matches. There are 14 residues in the CDR3. Germline values: CDR1 SQVTM, CDR2 ANQGSEA. The CDR3 protein is CSVVLAGDSYEQYF. The DNA for the CDR3 is TGCAGCGTTGTTCTAGCGGGGGACTCCTACGAGCAGTACTTC.

This clonotype has ten or more counts. The genes are TRBV7-8 and TRBJ2-2; 9 nucleotides agree with TRBD2. Unmatched junction bases numbered 5, after V lost 0 bases and J lost 6 bases. The CDR3 is 16 residues long. CDR1 is SGHVS and CDR2 is FQNEAQ in the germline V gene. The CDR3 nucleotides are TGTGCCAGCAGCTTAGCGGGCGGGGGGGCAGCCGGGGAGCTGTTTTTT. This sequence encodes CASSLAGGGAAGELFF.

This clonotype was counted many times. The junction differs from germline at one of its ends, possibly a read error. The rearrangement links TRBV5-1 to TRBJ1-1; tentative D call: TRBD1 (5 bases). Looked up from germline, CDR1 is SGHRS and CDR2 is YFSETQ. The CDR3 runs to 13 residues. CDR3 region: CASSLDMNTEAFF. In nucleotides, the CDR3 is TGTGCCAGCAGCTTGGACATGAACACTGAAGCTTTCTTT.

Ten or more counts support this clonotype. The rearrangement links TRBV6-5 to TRBJ2-2; D is ambiguous. V lost 5 bases and J lost 5, with 15 bases in between. Per germline, CDR1 MNHEY and CDR2 SVGAGI. CDR3 length equals 15 residues. The DNA of the CDR3 is TGTGCCAGCAGTGCTAGGGTTGGTGGAACCGGGGAGCTGTTTTTT. Its translation: CASSARVGGTGELFF.

The gene calls are TRBV12-3 or TRBV12-4 and TRBJ1-5, with 7 bases fitting TRBD1. The trim removed 6 bases at V and 7 bases at J, leaving 12 bases unmatched. This CDR3 has 15 amino acids. CDR3 bases: TGTGCCAGCAGCCCAACAGGGGCCCCGAGACAGCCCCAGCATTTT. This sequence encodes CASSPTGAPRQPQHF.